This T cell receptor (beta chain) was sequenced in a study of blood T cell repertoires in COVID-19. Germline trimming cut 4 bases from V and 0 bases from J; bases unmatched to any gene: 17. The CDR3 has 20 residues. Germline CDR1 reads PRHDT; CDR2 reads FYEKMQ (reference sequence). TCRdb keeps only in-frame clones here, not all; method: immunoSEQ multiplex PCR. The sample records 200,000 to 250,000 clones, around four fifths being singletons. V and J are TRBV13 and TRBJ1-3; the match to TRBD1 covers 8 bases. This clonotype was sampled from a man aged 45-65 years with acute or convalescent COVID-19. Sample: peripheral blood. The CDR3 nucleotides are TGTGCCAGCAGCTCCCGGTCCTGGGTGGGACAGGTCAGCTCTGGAAACACCATATATTTT. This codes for CASSSRSWVGQVSSGNTIYF.